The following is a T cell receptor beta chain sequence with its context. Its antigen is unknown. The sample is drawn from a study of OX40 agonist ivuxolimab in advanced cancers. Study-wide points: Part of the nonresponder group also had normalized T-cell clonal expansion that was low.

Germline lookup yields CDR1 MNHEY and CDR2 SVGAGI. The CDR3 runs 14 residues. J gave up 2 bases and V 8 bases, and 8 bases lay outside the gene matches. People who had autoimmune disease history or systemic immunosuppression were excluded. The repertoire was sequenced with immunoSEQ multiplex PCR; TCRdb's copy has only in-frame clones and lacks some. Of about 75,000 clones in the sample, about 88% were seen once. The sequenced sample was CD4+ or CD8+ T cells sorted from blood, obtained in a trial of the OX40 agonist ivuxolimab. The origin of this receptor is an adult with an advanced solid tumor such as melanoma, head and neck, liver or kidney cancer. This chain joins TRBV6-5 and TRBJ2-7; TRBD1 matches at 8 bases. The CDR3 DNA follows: TGTGCCAGCGCCCTTTCGGACAGGGCCTACGAGCAGTACTTC. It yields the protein CASALSDRAYEQYF.